What follows are 30 T cell receptor beta chains derived from one specimen sequenced in a study of cytomegalovirus exposure and HLA in healthy donors (dated by TCRdb to 2016 to 2017). The method was the immunoSEQ multiplex PCR assay. The multiplex PCR relied on a mix of 60 forward primers for TCR Vbeta segments and 13 reverse primers for TCR Jbeta segments. The table comes from immuneACCESS by way of TCRdb, which keeps in-frame sequences with V and J called. Part of the clones is missing from these tables; in studies checked, under half for an unresolved V gene and the rest for unknown reasons. The sample includes about 160,000 clones, with roughly 85% observed a single time. 9.5% to 10% of the sample comes from the top ten. Material: PBMCs. These receptors all come from a man younger than 30 in good health and CMV-seropositive.

The chain carries TRBV2 and TRBJ2-1; D perhaps matches TRBD1 (6 bases). The CDR3 loop spans 16 amino acids. Germline V lookup: CDR1 SNHLY, CDR2 FYNNEI. The germline V and J ends were trimmed by 1 base and 3 bases, with 13 bases remaining between them. The CDR3 here is CASSEVGGGYYNEQFF. The CDR3 nucleotides read TGTGCCAGCAGTGAAGTGGGTGGGGGCTACTACAATGAGCAGTTCTTC.

This clone is a singleton in its sample. Written as DNA, the CDR3 is TGTGCCTGGCTACAACGGACTAGCGGGAGGTTCGATGAGCAGTTCTTC. It is translated as CAWLQRTSGRFDEQFF. The V call is TRBV30, the J call TRBJ2-1, with 14 bases fitting TRBD2. Germline V gene data show CDR1 as GTSNPN and CDR2 as SVGIG (reference sequence). V lost 5 bases and J lost 8; bases outside the gene matches: 11. The CDR3 loop spans 16 amino acids.

A remark on this clone: Germline is not matched at one junction end, which may reflect a read error. At the DNA level, this CDR3 is encoded by other sequences in the same sample as well. The chain combines TRBV5-4 with TRBJ1-1, with no clear D. Germline V lookup: CDR1 SGHNT, CDR2 YYREEE (reference sequence). CDR3 length: 16 amino acids. DNA of the CDR3: TGTGCCAGCAGCTTTCGTCCCAGGAACCTATATTCTGAGGCTTTCTTT. This codes for CASSFRPRNLYSEAFF.

J is TRBJ1-2 and V is TRBV5-6; 7 bases are shared with TRBD1. The germline CDR1 and CDR2 sequences are SGHDT and YYEEEE. The CDR3 is 15 residues long. The J segment lost 11 bases and the V segment lost 3 bases, leaving 16 bases of the junction unmatched. The CDR3 DNA sequence: TGTGCCAGCAGCTCACTCCTGCAGGGGGTACAGAGTTACACCTTC. It translates to CASSSLLQGVQSYTF.

This chain joins TRBV27 and TRBJ1-2; no clear D. Germline values: CDR1 MNHEY, CDR2 SMNVEV (reference sequence). The CDR3 is 15 amino acids. V lost 0 bases and J 2 bases, leaving 10 bases between the germline ends. The CDR3 DNA reads as TGTGCCAGCAGTTTATCTGTACAGCTCAACTATGGCTACACCTTC. Amino acids: CASSLSVQLNYGYTF.

V usage is TRBV15 and J usage is TRBJ1-5; weak D call: TRBD1 (5 bases). Trimming took off 0 bases at V and 7 bases at J, with 7 bases between the two ends. The CDR3 runs 13 residues. From germline, CDR1 is LNHNV and CDR2 YYDKDF (reference sequence). Here the CDR3 reads CATSRDRGQPQHF. The DNA for the CDR3 is TGTGCCACCAGCAGAGATAGGGGCCAGCCCCAGCATTTT.

The chain carries TRBV19 and TRBJ2-2; 9 bases align to TRBD2. Germline V lookup: CDR1 LNHDA, CDR2 SQIVND (reference sequence). Germline trimming cut 7 bases from V and 1 base from J; bases unmatched to any gene: 7. This CDR3 region has 16 residues. The CDR3 DNA sequence: TGTGCCAGTACAGGCGGGGGGGCTATGAACACCGGGGAGCTGTTTTTT. Translated, it gives CASTGGGAMNTGELFF.

The chain is built from TRBV7-9 and TRBJ2-7, with TRBD1 matching over 10 bases. Germline assignment: CDR1 SEHNR and CDR2 FQNEAQ (reference sequence). The CDR3 is 15 amino acids. The junction had 13 bases not matched to a gene; V was cut back by 5 bases and J by 9 bases. CDR3 protein: CASSPRDRGNRGQYF. CDR3 DNA sequence: TGTGCCAGCAGCCCTCGGGACAGGGGCAATAGGGGGCAGTACTTC.

J is TRBJ2-7 and V is TRBV27; D call uncertain. The CDR3 runs 10 residues. Trimming took off 8 bases at V and 2 bases at J, with 4 bases between the two ends. CDR1 and CDR2 from the germline V gene are MNHEY and SMNVEV (reference sequence). For the CDR3, the DNA is TGTGCCAGCGGAGCCTACGAGCAGTACTTC. Its translation: CASGAYEQYF.

As concerns this clone: Since the CDR3 does not end with the conserved phenylalanine or tryptophan, this likely comes from a read error. The chain carries TRBV6-1 and TRBJ1-6, with 8 bases identical to TRBD1. The CDR3 loop spans 17 amino acids. The J segment lost 5 bases and the V segment lost 2 bases, leaving 8 bases of the junction unmatched. Germline CDR1 and CDR2: MNHNS and SASEGT. The CDR3: CASSEYPRGHNNSPLHL. CDR3 coding DNA: TGTGCCAGCAGTGAATACCCCAGGGGGCACAATAATTCACCCCTCCACCTT.

The chain carries TRBV5-1 and TRBJ1-1, with a possible D match to TRBD1 (6 bases). V lost 4 bases, J lost 1 base, and 11 bases lay in between. The length of the CDR3 is 14 residues. Germline values: CDR1 SGHRS, CDR2 YFSETQ. The CDR3 DNA reads TGCGCCAGCAGCCCGCAAGGGGGGAACACTGAAGCTTTCTTT. It codes for CASSPQGGNTEAFF.

This rearrangement joins TRBV6-5 to TRBJ2-1, with 10 bases identical to TRBD2. The CDR3 is 13 residues long. The germline V gene encodes CDR1 MNHEY and CDR2 SVGAGI. V lost 9 bases and J lost 5; bases outside the gene matches: 4. The DNA for the CDR3 is TGTGCCAGTAGCGGGAGGCTACACAATGAGCAGTTCTTC. Residues: CASSGRLHNEQFF.

The chain has TRBV5-4 and TRBJ2-3; D is possibly TRBD1 (8 bases). The CDR3 has 14 amino acids. Germline CDR1 reads SGHNT; CDR2 reads YYREEE (reference sequence). V gave up 4 bases and J gave up 6 bases, with 15 bases separating them. CDR3 nucleotides: TGTGCCAGCAGCGTAACAGGGGGGGCGGATACGCAGTATTTT. Its protein is CASSVTGGADTQYF. The complete variable domain, with remaining parts taken from reference TRBV5-4 and TRBJ2-3, reads ETGVTQSPTHLIKTRGQQVTLRCSSQSGHNTVSWYQQALGQGPQFIFQYYREEENGRGNFPPRFSGLQFPNYSSELNVNALELDDSALYLCASSVTGGADTQYFGPGTRLTVL.

This chain links TRBV7-9 with TRBJ1-1; 7 bases are shared with TRBD1. Germline values: CDR1 SEHNR, CDR2 FQNEAQ (reference sequence). This CDR3 has 14 residues. V shed 6 bases, J shed 3 bases, and the junction held 7 bases outside the gene matches. CDR3: CASRTLTGDTEAFF. The CDR3 nucleotides read TGTGCCAGCAGAACTCTTACAGGGGACACTGAAGCTTTCTTT.

V is TRBV4-2 and J is TRBJ2-4; D unresolved. V dropped 0 bases and J dropped 0 bases, with 9 bases sitting between them. The CDR3 runs to 16 residues. Germline values: CDR1 LGHNA, CDR2 YNFKEQ. CDR3 in amino acids: CASSQELLRAKNIQYF. CDR3 in DNA: TGTGCCAGCAGCCAAGAGCTCCTCAGAGCCAAAAACATTCAGTACTTC.

The chain is built from TRBV19 and TRBJ1-2; no definite D call. Trimming cost V 4 bases and J 5 bases, with 17 bases left between them. The CDR3 is 15 amino acids. Germline assignment: CDR1 LNHDA and CDR2 SQIVND (reference sequence). The CDR3 sequence is CASSTVDGKYYGYTF. The CDR3 DNA sequence: TGTGCCAGTAGTACAGTGGACGGGAAGTATTATGGCTACACCTTC.

CDR3 in DNA: TGTGCCAGCAGTGCGGGGGACACGTCCTACGAGCAGTACTTC. It specifies CASSAGDTSYEQYF. J is TRBJ2-7 and V is TRBV5-4; tentative D call: TRBD2 (7 bases). This CDR3 has 14 amino acids. CDR1 and CDR2 from the germline V gene are SGHNT and YYREEE (reference sequence). V dropped 5 bases and J dropped 1 base, with 13 bases sitting between them. Full variable domain (rest looked up from reference TRBV5-4 and TRBJ2-7): ETGVTQSPTHLIKTRGQQVTLRCSSQSGHNTVSWYQQALGQGPQFIFQYYREEENGRGNFPPRFSGLQFPNYSSELNVNALELDDSALYLCASSAGDTSYEQYFGPGTRLTVT.

The rearrangement links TRBV5-1 to TRBJ1-2; no firm D call. The CDR3 consists of 13 residues. Germline V lookup: CDR1 SGHRS, CDR2 YFSETQ. The ends were cut back, 0 bases at V and 7 bases at J, with 10 bases in the middle. DNA of the CDR3: TGCGCCAGCAGCTTGGGGGCAGATAGTGGCTACACCTTC. The encoded protein is CASSLGADSGYTF.

The V gene is TRBV19, the J gene TRBJ2-5, with D possibly TRBD2 on 5 matching bases. The CDR3 covers 13 residues. The V gene lost 5 bases and the J gene lost 5 bases, with 12 bases spanning the gap. Per the germline V gene, CDR1 is LNHDA and CDR2 is SQIVND (reference sequence). The CDR3 bases are TGTGCCAGTAGTCCATCGCGCGGGGAGACCCAGTACTTC. Amino acids: CASSPSRGETQYF.

The rearrangement joins TRBV14 to TRBJ2-7; D is undetermined. Trimming shortened V by 8 bases and J by 6 bases, and 17 bases separated the two germline ends. The CDR3 covers 13 residues. Germline values: CDR1 SGHDN, CDR2 FVKESK. The CDR3 bases are TGTGCCAGCGCCGAGACCGGAGTTACCGAGCAGTACTTC. It translates to CASAETGVTEQYF.

The chain is built from TRBV7-9 and TRBJ1-1; unclear D gene. This CDR3 region has 14 residues. In germline, CDR1 is SEHNR, CDR2 FQNEAQ (reference sequence). V was trimmed by 10 bases and J by 0 bases, leaving 15 bases between them. The CDR3 region is CAIRTGEMNTEAFF. CDR3 nucleotide sequence: TGTGCCATACGGACGGGAGAAATGAACACTGAAGCTTTCTTT.

Only a few counts were recorded for this clone. CDR3 residues: CASSQETSGREQFF. CDR3 in DNA: TGCGCCAGCAGCCAAGAGACTAGCGGGAGAGAGCAGTTCTTC. The rearrangement links TRBV4-1 to TRBJ2-1; 12 bases align to TRBD2. The CDR3 is 14 residues long. J lost 10 bases, V lost 0 bases, and 1 base had no gene match. Germline assignment: CDR1 MGHRA and CDR2 YSYEKL.

The rearrangement uses TRBV10-3 and TRBJ2-2; perhaps TRBD1 as D (5 bases). This CDR3 has 14 amino acids. Trimming removed 5 bases from V and 0 bases from J, with 7 bases in between. Looked up from germline, CDR1 is ENHRY and CDR2 is SYGVKD. The CDR3 bases are TGTGCCATCAGTCAGGGTACGAACACCGGGGAGCTGTTTTTT. Encoded protein: CAISQGTNTGELFF.

V usage is TRBV6-1 and J usage is TRBJ2-7, with 8 bases aligning to TRBD1. Trimming cost V 5 bases and J 2 bases; bases outside gene matches: 2. This CDR3 has 13 residues. From germline, CDR1 is MNHNS and CDR2 SASEGT. The CDR3 DNA is TGTGCCAGCAGTTCCAGGGGGCCCTACGAGCAGTACTTC. Amino acid sequence: CASSSRGPYEQYF.

The V gene is TRBV6-1, the J gene TRBJ2-7, with D unclear. The CDR3 runs to 14 residues. V lost 2 bases, J lost 0 bases, and 8 bases lay in between. Germline V CDR1 and CDR2: MNHNS, SASEGT. In DNA form, the CDR3 reads TGTGCCAGCAGTGAAACTGGTCTCTCCTACGAGCAGTACTTC. Translated, it gives CASSETGLSYEQYF.

V usage is TRBV6-5 and J usage is TRBJ1-5; 11 nucleotides align to TRBD1. Germline CDR1 reads MNHEY; CDR2 reads SVGAGI. This CDR3 is 14 amino acids long. After removal of 4 bases from V and 7 bases from J, the junction contained 3 bases not matched to a gene. The CDR3 DNA follows: TGTGCCAGCAGTTGGACAGGGGGCGCGCAGCCCCAGCATTTT. This encodes CASSWTGGAQPQHF.

The V gene is TRBV28, the J gene TRBJ1-1; D unresolved. Germline loops: CDR1 MDHEN, CDR2 SYDVKM. The V and J ends lost 4 bases and 8 bases respectively, with 8 bases between them. The CDR3 sequence is 11 residues long. The CDR3 DNA reads as TGTGCCAGCAGTTCCCCGTTAGAAGCTTTCTTT. Protein product: CASSSPLEAFF.

The chain links TRBV7-9 to TRBJ2-1, with 10 bases lining up with TRBD2. The V and J ends lost 4 bases and 8 bases, in that order; junction bases with no gene match: 14. The CDR3 is 17 residues long. The V gene's germline CDR1 is SEHNR and CDR2 FQNEAQ (reference sequence). CDR3 protein: CASSSTSRGTSAYEQFF. In DNA, the CDR3 is TGTGCCAGCAGCTCAACCAGCCGGGGGACTAGCGCTTATGAGCAGTTCTTC.

The genes are TRBV28 and TRBJ2-7, with a possible D match to TRBD1 (6 bases). Germline CDR1 and CDR2: MDHEN and SYDVKM. This CDR3 spans 13 amino acids. Deletions cut 3 bases from V and 4 bases from J, with 10 bases between. The CDR3 bases are TGTGCCAGCAGTTTGGGACATCCGTACGAGCAGTACTTC. Its translation is CASSLGHPYEQYF.

The table lists this clone with a few counts. The rearrangement joins TRBV5-4 to TRBJ2-7, with a weak D call TRBD2 (6 bases). V was shortened by 3 bases and J by 3 bases, with 7 bases between the two germline ends. This CDR3 region has 12 residues. Germline values: CDR1 SGHNT, CDR2 YYREEE (reference sequence). Written as DNA, the CDR3 is TGTGCCAGCAGCTCCGGGGGCTACGAGCAGTACTTC. Protein: CASSSGGYEQYF.